This T cell receptor beta chain was identified during a study of response to subunit inactivated influenza vaccine. This clonotype came up a few times. TCRdb itself ran the RT-PCR reads through MiXCR, one entry per CDR3 protein. The table shows roughly 500,000 distinct CDR3 sequences, with under 30% occurring only once. Germline V gene lookup returns CDR1 SGHTA and CDR2 FQGNSA. The CDR3 contains 13 residues. V lost 5 bases and J 4 bases, leaving 9 bases between the germline ends. A further study also used this sample, focusing on T cells expressing NK-cell markers. From that paper: TCR beta libraries carry UMIs added by 5'RACE template switching. In a group of 5 or 6 donors, dominant NKG2C+ clonotypes represented roughly 1.0-8% of CD8+ T cells. Whether expanded NKG2C+ T cell clones recognized HCMV stayed uncertain.

This chain joins TRBV7-2 and TRBJ2-1; no reliable D call. Here the sequenced sample was CD4+ T cells sorted from PBMCs, taken approximately 12 days after vaccination. This receptor was obtained from a man aged 45 to 65 who received an inactivated influenza vaccine. The CDR3 region has the DNA TGTGCCAGCAGCGCAATGAGGTACAATGAGCAGTTCTTC. This translates into CASSAMRYNEQFF.